This entry lists 26 T cell receptor beta chains sequenced from one sample in a study of CD8+CD57+ T cells in acquired aplastic anemia. TCR beta VDJ and CDR3 profiles were obtained from a genomic DNA template. TCRdb fed the reads into MiXCR, producing one record per CDR3 protein. This table holds some 160,000 distinct CDR3 sequences, around 48% found once. CD8+CD57+ cell expansion, shown by flow cytometry, had occurred in the patients selected for sequencing. The sample taken for sequencing was sorted CD4+, CD8+, or CD8+CD57+ T cells (not recorded which) from PBMCs. All receptors come from a human donor with aplastic anemia.

This clonotype occurred many times. This chain uses TRBV19 with TRBJ2-1; 8 bases fit TRBD2. CDR1 LNHDA and CDR2 SQIVND come from the germline V gene (reference sequence). With 6 bases clipped from V and 4 bases from J, the junction kept 11 bases outside the gene matches. The length of the CDR3 is 16 residues. CDR3 sequence reads: CASRGSREVEYNEQFF. CDR3 DNA sequence: TGTGCCAGTAGAGGGTCGCGGGAGGTAGAATACAATGAGCAGTTCTTC.

The chain carries TRBV7-6 and TRBJ2-3, with 7 nucleotides matching TRBD2. The germline V gene has CDR1 SGHVS and CDR2 FNYEAQ. The V and J ends lost 0 bases and 4 bases, in that order; junction bases with no gene match: 1. The CDR3 extends over 14 amino acids. CDR3 residues: CASSLALAADTQYF. CDR3 coding DNA: TGTGCCAGCAGCTTAGCCCTAGCGGCAGATACGCAGTATTTT.

The chain joins TRBV6-1 to TRBJ1-3, with a tentative D call TRBD1 (6 bases). This CDR3 has 15 residues. CDR1 is MNHNS and CDR2 is SASEGT in the germline V gene. V lost 9 bases and J 2 bases, leaving 17 bases between the germline ends. The CDR3 DNA follows: TGTGCCAGGAGGATCGGGACACTCCCTGGAAACACCATATATTTT. Its protein is CARRIGTLPGNTIYF.

The chain carries TRBV7-4 and TRBJ1-5; D not certain. The CDR3 extends over 13 amino acids. The germline gives CDR1 SGHVT, CDR2 SQSDAQ. The V and J ends lost 5 bases and 4 bases respectively, with 9 bases between them. The CDR3 protein is CASSQGGNQPQHF. The CDR3 coding sequence is TGTGCCAGCAGCCAAGGAGGTAATCAGCCCCAGCATTTT.

In its sample, this clonotype was seen once. This may arise from a read error, as a much more abundant clone is one base away. The gene calls are TRBV27 and TRBJ2-7; D may match TRBD1 or TRBD2 (5 bases each). Trimming cost V 4 bases and J 7 bases, with 20 bases left between them. The CDR3 contains 15 residues. Germline V CDR1 and CDR2: MNHEY, SMNVEV (reference sequence). The CDR3 DNA follows: TGTGCCAGCAGTTCTTCCGGGGCGTCAAACGTGGAGCAGTACTTC. As protein: CASSSSGASNVEQYF.

This clonotype has more than one count but fewer than ten. This rearrangement joins TRBV2 to TRBJ1-6; tentative D call: TRBD1 (5 bases). The CDR3 runs 13 residues. Germline CDR1 is SNHLY and CDR2 is FYNNEI. Trimming took off 10 bases at V and 7 bases at J, with 14 bases between the two ends. CDR3 bases: TGTGCCACTACCCCAGGGTCAAATTCACCCCTCCACTTT. Translating gives CATTPGSNSPLHF.

This clonotype was seen at least ten times. The chain combines TRBV15 with TRBJ1-3, with TRBD1 as a possible D gene (5 bases). Trimming shortened V by 3 bases and J by 4 bases, and 19 bases separated the two germline ends. Germline-derived CDR1 and CDR2 are LNHNV and YYDKDF (reference sequence). CDR3 size: 17 residues. The CDR3 DNA is TGTGCCACCAGCAGGCACCGGGCGGAGGGGTCGGGAAACACCATATATTTT. It encodes CATSRHRAEGSGNTIYF.

This clonotype was counted ten times or more. V usage is TRBV7-3 and J usage is TRBJ2-3, with D tentatively TRBD2 (6 bases). V dropped 5 bases and J dropped 1 base, with 13 bases sitting between them. Per germline, CDR1 SGHTA and CDR2 FQGTGA. The CDR3 is 15 residues long. The CDR3 nucleotides are TGTGCCAGCAGCCCCATCTCGGGGGGCACAGATACGCAGTATTTT. It specifies CASSPISGGTDTQYF.

This clonotype was counted at least ten times. The rearrangement links TRBV24-1 to TRBJ2-1; 10 bases align to TRBD2. The germline V gene encodes CDR1 KGHDR and CDR2 SFDVKD. Trimming at V came to 4 bases and at J to 7 bases, leaving 12 bases not matched to a gene. The CDR3 contains 17 residues. The CDR3 coding sequence is TGTGCCACCAGTGACCCTACAACTAGCGGGAAAGGGAATGAGCAGTTCTTC. Amino acid sequence: CATSDPTTSGKGNEQFF.

Note on this clonotype: Since a much larger clone is just one base distant, this may be a read error. The chain uses TRBV6-5 and TRBJ2-7, with 7 positions matching TRBD2. The CDR3 extends over 15 amino acids. Germline V gene lookup returns CDR1 MNHEY and CDR2 SVGAGI. V shed 4 bases, J shed 3 bases, and the junction held 9 bases outside the gene matches. CDR3 protein: CASSWRDYLGYEQYF. The CDR3 DNA reads as TGTGCCAGCAGTTGGAGGGACTACTTAGGCTACGAGCAGTACTTC.

The chain couples TRBV5-4 to TRBJ2-1, with D unresolved. Trimming took 0 bases from V and 9 from J, leaving 19 bases between them. The length of the CDR3 is 16 residues. Germline lookup yields CDR1 SGHNT and CDR2 YYREEE (reference sequence). The CDR3 is CASSLGVGDFASEQFF. In nucleotides, the CDR3 is TGTGCCAGCAGCTTGGGCGTAGGCGATTTTGCGAGTGAGCAGTTCTTC.

This clonotype has a count of ten or more. The chain couples TRBV20-1 to TRBJ2-1, with 7 bases fitting TRBD2. Germline CDR1 reads DFQATT; CDR2 reads SNEGSKA (reference sequence). CDR3 length: 12 residues. After removal of 8 bases from V and 7 bases from J, the junction contained 8 bases not matched to a gene. CDR3 DNA: TGCAGTTATACGGGAGGAGGTAATGAGCAGTTCTTC. Translating it yields CSYTGGGNEQFF.

Ten or more counts support this clonotype. The gene calls are TRBV27 and TRBJ2-7; 9 bases are a match to TRBD2. The length of the CDR3 is 14 residues. With 6 bases clipped from V and 3 bases from J, the junction kept 6 bases outside the gene matches. Germline V gene lookup returns CDR1 MNHEY and CDR2 SMNVEV (reference sequence). CDR3 sequence (DNA): TGTGCCAGCAGGCGGGGGGGGGCTGGCTACGAGCAGTACTTC. This encodes CASRRGGAGYEQYF.

As to this clonotype: A clone one base away is much larger, so this may be a read error. This sequence joins TRBV7-9 and TRBJ1-1; D unclear. This CDR3 region has 13 residues. The germline V gene encodes CDR1 SEHNR and CDR2 FQNEAQ (reference sequence). The CDR3 spells CASVGGENTGAFF. The CDR3 region has the DNA TGTGCCAGCGTCGGAGGAGAGAACACTGGAGCTTTCTTT. The full variable domain, its missing parts supplied by reference TRBV7-9 and TRBJ1-1, is DTGVSQNPRHKITKRGQNVTFRCDPISEHNRLYWYRQTLGQGPEFLTYFQNEAQLEKSRLLSDRFSAERPKGSFSTLEIQRTEQGDSAMYLCASVGGENTGAFFGQGTRLTVV.

Comments on this clonotype: Because the CDR3 is missing its conserved closing phenylalanine or tryptophan, this is likely a read error. CDR3 region: CASSVEAGCPGEQYL. CDR3 DNA sequence: TGTGCCAGCAGTGTGGAAGCAGGGTGCCCAGGCGAGCAGTACCTC. V and J are TRBV2 and TRBJ2-7; D might be TRBD1 (5 bases). Germline CDR1 reads SNHLY; CDR2 reads FYNNEI. Trimming shortened V by 4 bases and J by 6 bases, and 19 bases separated the two germline ends. CDR3 length: 15 residues.

This clonotype occurred many times. In DNA, the CDR3 is TGTGCCAGCAGCTTAAATGGCGGGACAGGGCCCAATGAGCAGTTCTTC. The encoded protein is CASSLNGGTGPNEQFF. V and J are TRBV7-6 and TRBJ2-1, with TRBD1 matching 9 bases. This CDR3 comprises 16 residues. Germline trimming cut 2 bases from V and 6 bases from J; bases unmatched to any gene: 8. The germline gives CDR1 SGHVS, CDR2 FNYEAQ.

This clonotype was observed a few times. V usage is TRBV20-1 and J usage is TRBJ2-7; D not certain. V lost 3 bases and J lost 4, with 4 bases in between. The CDR3 has 10 amino acids. Germline loops: CDR1 DFQATT, CDR2 SNEGSKA (reference sequence). The CDR3 bases are TGCAGTGCTAGTGCTTACGAGCAGTACTTC. Translation gives CSASAYEQYF.

There are a few counts of this clonotype. CDR3 in DNA: TGTGCCAGCAGTTTACAGGGGGTAAATTCACCCCTCCACTTT. Residues: CASSLQGVNSPLHF. The V gene is TRBV2, the J gene TRBJ1-6; 8 nucleotides line up with TRBD1. CDR3 length equals 14 residues. The germline V gene encodes CDR1 SNHLY and CDR2 FYNNEI. V lost 5 bases, J lost 7 bases, and 4 bases stayed unmatched.

The table lists this clonotype with a few counts. The V call is TRBV30, the J call TRBJ2-3; D gene ambiguous. Per the germline V gene, CDR1 is GTSNPN and CDR2 is SVGIG (reference sequence). The CDR3 covers 12 residues. V was pared by 3 bases and J by 0 bases, with 4 bases between. The CDR3 nucleotides read TGTGCCTGGAGAGGAAGCACAGATACGCAGTATTTT. This codes for CAWRGSTDTQYF.

This rearrangement joins TRBV2 to TRBJ1-1; unclear D gene. Trimming stripped 4 bases from V and 4 bases from J, with 13 bases between. Germline V gene data show CDR1 as SNHLY and CDR2 as FYNNEI. CDR3 size: 14 residues. The CDR3 is CASSVGNFGTEAFF. CDR3 in DNA: TGTGCCAGCAGTGTTGGAAACTTCGGCACTGAAGCTTTCTTT.

Notes on this clonotype: Since a much larger clone is just one base distant, this may be a read error. The chain has TRBV7-2 and TRBJ1-2; no firm D call. Germline CDR1 is SGHTA and CDR2 is FQGNSA. The CDR3 totals 13 residues. The CDR3 loop is CARSTGPNYGYTF. In nucleotides, the CDR3 is TGTGCCCGCAGCACCGGGCCTAACTATGGCTACACCTTC. Combining the CDR3 with reference TRBV7-2 and TRBJ1-2 gives the whole variable domain GAGVSQSPSNKVTEKGKDVELRCDPISGHTALYWYRQSLGQGLEFLIYFQGNSAPDKSGLPSDRFSAERTGGSVSTLTIQRTQQEDSAVYLCARSTGPNYGYTFGSGTRLTVV.

This clonotype was counted many times. The chain combines TRBV15 with TRBJ1-5; D unresolved. The CDR3 covers 12 residues. V lost 6 bases and J lost 0, with 3 bases in between. Germline CDR1 and CDR2: LNHNV and YYDKDF (reference sequence). The CDR3 sequence: CATRGSNQPQHF. CDR3 in DNA: TGTGCCACCAGGGGTAGCAATCAGCCCCAGCATTTT.

This clonotype was detected many times. This chain uses TRBV6-1 with TRBJ2-2; maybe TRBD1 (6 bases). Trimming cost V 5 bases and J 1 base, with 11 bases left between them. This CDR3 has 15 residues. Germline CDR1 and CDR2: MNHNS and SASEGT. The CDR3 region has the DNA TGTGCCAGCAGTCTTGACAGGATGAACACCGGGGAGCTGTTTTTT. It codes for CASSLDRMNTGELFF.

The chain has TRBV20-1 and TRBJ1-5; TRBD1 matches at 7 bases. The CDR3 has 14 residues. V trimming: 3 bases; J trimming: 8 bases; junction bases outside the gene matches: 10. CDR1 is DFQATT and CDR2 is SNEGSKA in the germline V gene (reference sequence). The chain's CDR3 is CSAREGRGSKPQHF. The CDR3 bases are TGCAGTGCTAGGGAGGGCAGGGGGAGCAAGCCCCAGCATTTT.

This clonotype was counted ten times or more. This chain joins TRBV12-5 and TRBJ2-7, with D hard to call. V dropped 2 bases and J dropped 5 bases, with 13 bases sitting between them. The CDR3 covers 14 residues. CDR1 is LGHNT and CDR2 is FRNRAP in the germline V gene. CDR3 loop: CASGLQPGQNEQYF. The CDR3, as DNA: TGTGCTAGTGGTTTGCAGCCTGGTCAGAACGAGCAGTACTTC.

This clonotype was detected many times. The V gene is TRBV7-8, the J gene TRBJ1-5; 11 bases line up with TRBD1. With V trimmed by 0 bases and J by 7 bases, 5 bases remained unmatched. The CDR3 is made up of 16 amino acids. From germline, CDR1 is SGHVS and CDR2 FQNEAQ. CDR3 protein: CASSLAGTGGGQPQHF. As DNA, the CDR3 is TGTGCCAGCAGCTTAGCGGGGACAGGGGGAGGCCAGCCCCAGCATTTT.